These 14 T cell receptor beta chains came from one sample sequenced in a study of T cell repertoires in cytomegalovirus infection. TCRdb used MiXCR to reprocess the reads, holding one entry per CDR3 protein. The sample holds 250,000 to 300,000 distinct CDR3 sequences, 20% to 25% seen once. No antigens are known for them. The source material was cultured PBMCs, sampled from culture after CMV antigen stimulation. These receptors came from a human donor in good health (CMV status not recorded). Some clones in this sample may be carry-over from other donors' samples.

V is TRBV11-2 and J is TRBJ2-7; a possible D gene is TRBD2 (5 bases). The CDR3 spans 13 residues. V lost 5 bases, J lost 0 bases, and 8 bases lay in between. CDR1 SGHAT and CDR2 FQNNGV come from the germline V gene. The CDR3 spells CASSVSASYEQYV. Here the CDR3 DNA reads TGTGCCAGCAGCGTTAGCGCCTCCTACGAGCAGTACGTC.

The table lists this clonotype with many counts. The chain employs TRBV12-3 or TRBV12-4 and TRBJ2-7; 7 nucleotides match TRBD1. The V segment lost 5 bases and the J segment 3 bases; nucleotides outside the gene matches: 1. This CDR3 region has 12 residues. CDR3 region: CASSPGGYEQYV. CDR3 DNA sequence: TGTGCCAGCAGTCCAGGGGGCTACGAGCAGTACGTC.

This chain links TRBV15 with TRBJ2-2, with D perhaps matching TRBD2 (5 bases). V was pared by 9 bases and J by 3 bases, with 11 bases between. This CDR3 has 13 residues. Germline CDR1 reads LNHNV; CDR2 reads YYDKDF (reference sequence). The CDR3 bases are TGTGCCACGAAGAAGGGAGACACCGGGGAGCTGTTTTTT. Encoded protein: CATKKGDTGELFF.

This clonotype was detected only a few times. This rearrangement joins TRBV6-5 to TRBJ2-5; D is possibly TRBD2 (5 bases). V was cut by 2 bases and J by 4 bases, with 11 bases left in between. Germline V gene data show CDR1 as MNHEY and CDR2 as SVGAGI. CDR3 length equals 14 residues. The DNA of the CDR3 is TGTGCCAGCAGTTACGGAGGCAGCTTAGAGACCCAGTACTTC. Amino acids: CASSYGGSLETQYF.

This clonotype has only a few counts. The chain links TRBV10-3 to TRBJ2-7; 12 bases are a match to TRBD2. Germline V lookup: CDR1 ENHRY, CDR2 SYGVKD. With 10 bases clipped from V and 1 base from J, the junction kept 2 bases outside the gene matches. CDR3 length: 13 residues. CDR3 loop: CATGLAGSYEQYF. In DNA, the CDR3 is TGTGCCACCGGACTAGCGGGATCCTACGAGCAGTACTTC.

The V call is TRBV11-2, the J call TRBJ1-1; no clear D gene. The CDR3 runs to 13 residues. V was shortened by 5 bases and J by 2 bases, with 9 bases between the two germline ends. The germline CDR1 and CDR2 sequences are SGHAT and FQNNGV. This CDR3 reads CASSDQPNTEAFF. DNA of the CDR3: TGTGCCAGCAGCGATCAACCAAACACTGAAGCTTTCTTT.

The chain recombines TRBV28 with TRBJ1-1; 8 bases map to TRBD1. The CDR3 extends over 16 amino acids. Trimming took 8 bases from V and 4 from J; bases not matched to a gene: 15. CDR1 is MDHEN, CDR2 SYDVKM, per germline. The CDR3: CASWVLTGTGITEAFF. The CDR3 DNA reads as TGTGCCAGCTGGGTCCTAACAGGGACAGGCATCACTGAAGCTTTCTTT.

This clonotype was detected only a few times. This chain joins TRBV6-2 or TRBV6-3 and TRBJ2-7, with 8 nucleotides matching TRBD2. Germline assignment: CDR1 MNHEY and CDR2 SVGEGT. The CDR3 is 14 residues long. Unmatched junction bases numbered 7, after V lost 8 bases and J lost 1 base. As DNA, the CDR3 is TGTGCCAGCTCAGGTAGCGGGGCTTCCTACGAGCAGTACTTC. Protein: CASSGSGASYEQYF.

This clonotype was counted many times. The J gene is TRBJ1-2, the V gene TRBV7-2; D gene uncertain. The germline CDR1 and CDR2 sequences are SGHTA and FQGNSA. This CDR3 is 13 amino acids long. Trimming removed 5 bases at V and 2 bases at J, with 9 bases between. CDR3: CASSRFTNYGYTF. The DNA of the CDR3 is TGTGCCAGCAGCCGATTTACCAACTATGGCTACACCTTC.

This chain links TRBV12-3 or TRBV12-4 with TRBJ2-1; 7 positions match TRBD2. The CDR3 has 14 residues. Trimming at V came to 7 bases and at J to 4 bases, leaving 7 bases not matched to a gene. CDR3 protein: CASTQRGNYNEQFF. As DNA, the CDR3 is TGTGCCAGCACTCAGCGGGGAAATTACAATGAGCAGTTCTTC.

This clonotype has only a few counts. The chain recombines TRBV10-3 with TRBJ2-7; maybe TRBD2 (6 bases). This CDR3 comprises 13 residues. Trimming pared 10 bases from V and 5 bases from J, leaving 18 bases between. The germline gives CDR1 ENHRY, CDR2 SYGVKD. In DNA form, the CDR3 reads TGTGCCACCCGACCCGGGGGTCGGGACGAGCAGTACGTC. Translation gives CATRPGGRDEQYV.

The rearrangement joins TRBV7-9 to TRBJ1-1, with 10 bases matching TRBD1. The germline V gene has CDR1 SEHNR and CDR2 FQNEAQ (reference sequence). The CDR3 totals 15 residues. V trimming: 4 bases; J trimming: 10 bases; junction bases outside the gene matches: 12. Here the CDR3 DNA reads TGTGCCAGCAGCTCATCGACAGGGGGCGCCTGGGGAGCTTTCTTT. Its translation: CASSSSTGGAWGAFF.

Ten or more counts support this clonotype. The rearrangement joins TRBV5-5 to TRBJ1-2; possible D gene TRBD1, 5 bases. The CDR3 has 15 amino acids. The ends were cut back, 1 base at V and 7 bases at J, with 17 bases in the middle. Per the germline V gene, CDR1 is SGHKS and CDR2 is YYEKEE (reference sequence). CDR3 sequence: CASSLSGTGYSGYTF. CDR3 DNA: TGTGCCAGCAGCTTGTCTGGGACGGGCTATTCTGGCTACACCTTC.

V is TRBV7-6 and J is TRBJ2-2; TRBD2 matches 10 bases. This CDR3 comprises 16 residues. CDR1 is SGHVS and CDR2 is FNYEAQ in the germline V gene. Germline trimming cut 1 base from V and 6 bases from J; bases unmatched to any gene: 5. The chain's CDR3 is CASSLELAGGSGELFF. In DNA, the CDR3 is TGTGCCAGCAGCTTAGAATTAGCGGGAGGTTCCGGGGAGCTGTTTTTT.